A single sample gave rise to the 18 T cell receptor beta chains below, sequenced in a study of blood T cell repertoires in COVID-19. The method was immunoSEQ multiplex PCR; TCRdb's version includes in-frame clones alone and lacks a portion of them. This table holds fewer than 300,000 clones, approximately 84% found once. Input material: peripheral blood. The receptors stem from an older person with COVID-19, enrolled during active disease.

The chain joins TRBV10-1 to TRBJ2-6; TRBD1 is a possible D gene (6 bases). The CDR3 has 17 residues. V lost 2 bases to trimming and J lost 3 bases, with 14 bases between them. The germline V gene encodes CDR1 WNHNN and CDR2 SYGVQD (reference sequence). CDR3 nucleotides: TGCGCCAGCAGTGAGACCCGAACAGGGTATGGGGCCAACGTCCTGACTTTC. This gives the protein CASSETRTGYGANVLTF.

The chain combines TRBV19 with TRBJ2-5; 12 bases are a match to TRBD2. Germline loops: CDR1 LNHDA, CDR2 SQIVND (reference sequence). CDR3 length equals 14 residues. Written as DNA, the CDR3 is TGTGCTACGACTAGCGGGGGAGGTAGAGAGACCCAGTACTTC. Protein product: CATTSGGGRETQYF.

The chain is built from TRBV14 and TRBJ1-3, with D unclear. CDR1 and CDR2 (germline): SGHDN, FVKESK. The germline V and J ends were trimmed by 3 bases and 4 bases, with 10 bases remaining between them. This CDR3 has 14 residues. The CDR3 region has the DNA TGTGCCAGCAGCCATGGCCCCAGGGGAAACACCATATATTTT. This sequence encodes CASSHGPRGNTIYF.

In its sample, this clone was seen a few times. The chain is built from TRBV28 and TRBJ1-5; no firm D call. Between the trimmed V and J ends, which lost 2 bases and 5 bases, there was a span of 10 bases. The germline V gene has CDR1 MDHEN and CDR2 SYDVKM. This CDR3 comprises 14 residues. CDR3: CASSLPRSDQPQHF. DNA of the CDR3: TGTGCCAGCAGTTTACCACGGTCGGATCAGCCCCAGCATTTT.

CDR3: CAISDSRYNQPQHF. DNA for the CDR3: TGTGCCATCAGTGATTCCAGGTACAATCAGCCCCAGCATTTT. This chain uses TRBV10-3 with TRBJ1-5; D is ambiguous. The CDR3 contains 14 residues. V was clipped by 3 bases and J by 3 bases, with 9 bases between them. The germline CDR1 and CDR2 sequences are ENHRY and SYGVKD.

This chain joins TRBV6-5 and TRBJ2-2, with 7 nucleotides matching TRBD1. Unmatched junction bases numbered 8, after V lost 2 bases and J lost 5 bases. There are 16 residues in the CDR3. Germline lookup yields CDR1 MNHEY and CDR2 SVGAGI. The CDR3 DNA reads TGTGCCAGCAGTTACGCAGGGGGAAAAAATACCGGGGAGCTGTTTTTT. Residues: CASSYAGGKNTGELFF.

The V call is TRBV28, the J call TRBJ1-3, with 7 bases aligning to TRBD1. J was trimmed by 0 bases and V by 2 bases; bases with no gene match: 10. The CDR3 contains 18 residues. Germline V gives CDR1 MDHEN, CDR2 SYDVKM. The CDR3 protein is CASSLSGAGGFSGNTIYF. The DNA for the CDR3 is TGTGCCAGCAGTTTAAGTGGCGCAGGGGGTTTCTCTGGAAACACCATATATTTT.

This chain links TRBV7-3 with TRBJ1-1; 7 bases map to TRBD1. This CDR3 contains 13 residues. Trimming removed 5 bases from V and 4 bases from J; junction bases left unmatched: 4. The germline CDR1 and CDR2 sequences are SGHTA and FQGTGA. The CDR3 loop is CASSPKGATEAFF. In DNA form, the CDR3 reads TGTGCCAGCAGCCCAAAGGGGGCCACTGAAGCTTTCTTT.

V is TRBV5-1 and J is TRBJ1-5; perhaps TRBD1 as D (6 bases). Germline lookup yields CDR1 SGHRS and CDR2 YFSETQ. The length of the CDR3 is 17 residues. V lost 1 base and J 2 bases, leaving 16 bases between the germline ends. CDR3 in amino acids: CASSLRPGDMGNQPQHF. The DNA of the CDR3 is TGCGCCAGCAGCTTGAGGCCCGGGGACATGGGCAATCAGCCCCAGCATTTT.

As for this clone: In the same sample, other DNA sequences code for this CDR3. The chain employs TRBV3-1 (or the pseudogene TRBV3-2) and TRBJ1-1; tentative D call: TRBD1 (6 bases). V lost 1 base and J lost 1, with 7 bases in between. Germline CDR1 is LGHDT and CDR2 is YNNKEL (reference sequence). The length of the CDR3 is 14 residues. The CDR3 DNA reads TGTGCCAGCAGCCAAGTCAGGGGGAACACTGAAGCTTTCTTT. Protein: CASSQVRGNTEAFF.

This chain links TRBV6-4 with TRBJ1-1; possible D gene TRBD1, 6 bases. The CDR3 contains 16 residues. V lost 8 bases to trimming and J lost 1 base, with 20 bases between them. CDR1 is MRHNA and CDR2 is SNTAGT in the germline V gene. Here the CDR3 reads CASAFRGGRSNTEAFF. CDR3 nucleotide sequence: TGTGCCAGCGCCTTCAGGGGCGGGAGGTCGAACACTGAAGCTTTCTTT.

Points on this clone: The identical CDR3 is also encoded by other nucleotide sequences in the sample. The CDR3 sequence: CASSQVPGESPLHF. The CDR3 nucleotides are TGCGCCAGCAGCCAGGTCCCAGGGGAATCACCCCTCCACTTT. The chain carries TRBV4-1 and TRBJ1-6, with D possibly TRBD1 on 6 matching bases. Between the trimmed V and J ends, which lost 3 bases and 10 bases, there was a span of 13 bases. CDR3 length equals 14 residues. The germline CDR1 and CDR2 sequences are MGHRA and YSYEKL.

The V and J genes are TRBV10-3 and TRBJ1-5; tentative D call: TRBD1 (6 bases). V was shortened by 2 bases and J by 2 bases, with 13 bases between the two germline ends. Germline assignment: CDR1 ENHRY and CDR2 SYGVKD. The CDR3 spans 16 residues. This CDR3 reads CAISESPPGGNQPQHF. CDR3 nucleotide sequence: TGTGCCATCAGTGAGAGTCCCCCAGGGGGCAATCAGCCCCAGCATTTT.

This chain links TRBV5-4 with TRBJ1-1; no clear D. The V gene lost 4 bases and the J gene lost 5 bases, with 18 bases spanning the gap. Germline V gene lookup returns CDR1 SGHNT and CDR2 YYREEE (reference sequence). The length of the CDR3 is 15 residues. Here the CDR3 reads CASSPRTGSLTEAFF. CDR3 nucleotides: TGTGCCAGCAGCCCCCGGACGGGGAGTTTAACTGAAGCTTTCTTT.

This clone was recorded only once. V usage is TRBV7-9 and J usage is TRBJ2-3; TRBD2 aligns across 8 bases. This CDR3 has 15 residues. Trimming removed 2 bases from V and 5 bases from J; junction bases left unmatched: 6. Germline CDR1 SEHNR, CDR2 FQNEAQ (reference sequence). DNA of the CDR3: TGTGCCAGCAGCTTATTGGCGGGGGGAGGAGATACGCAGTATTTT. Its translation: CASSLLAGGGDTQYF.

This chain links TRBV5-1 with TRBJ1-3, with 7 bases identical to TRBD1. The CDR3 covers 16 residues. With V trimmed by 4 bases and J by 0 bases, 7 bases remained unmatched. Germline lookup yields CDR1 SGHRS and CDR2 YFSETQ. The CDR3 loop reads CASSRTGQFSGNTIYF. The CDR3 DNA reads TGCGCCAGCAGCAGGACGGGACAGTTCTCTGGAAACACCATATATTTT.

This chain connects TRBV5-5 to TRBJ1-5; TRBD1 is a possible D gene (5 bases). This CDR3 region has 15 residues. Looked up from germline, CDR1 is SGHKS and CDR2 is YYEKEE (reference sequence). The V and J ends lost 3 bases and 3 bases respectively, with 13 bases between them. The CDR3 spells CASSSRSGDNQPQHF. The CDR3 DNA is TGTGCCAGCAGCTCGCGGTCGGGGGACAATCAGCCCCAGCATTTT.

The chain recombines TRBV3-1 (or the pseudogene TRBV3-2) with TRBJ1-3; D is possibly TRBD1 (5 bases). CDR1 is LGHDT, CDR2 YNNKEL, per germline (reference sequence). CDR3 length equals 15 residues. V lost 5 bases to trimming and J lost 0 bases, with 11 bases between them. The CDR3 sequence is CASSFRVSSGNTIYF. The DNA for the CDR3 is TGTGCCAGCAGCTTCAGGGTCTCCTCTGGAAACACCATATATTTT.